The rows below give T cell receptor beta chains drawn from one sample of a study of preoperative IRX-2 immunotherapy in early breast cancer. Sequenced by immunoSEQ multiplex PCR; TCRdb stores in-frame clones only, minus some. Of more than 20,000 clones listed, 75% to 80% are singletons. The material sequenced was lymph node tissue, taken before IRX-2 immunotherapy. These receptor sequences come from a human donor with breast cancer. The CDR3 runs from the conserved cysteine through the conserved F or W. Fields, in order: CDR3 protein, CDR3 DNA, D gene, J gene, V gene, clone size. D genes are given only for firm matches. Size is omitted from some rows. Given values are once, few, many or a class for expanded clones.

cdr3_aa: CASSNVPSTEAFF
cdr3_nt: TGTGCCAGCAGTAATGTCCCGTCCACTGAAGCTTTCTTT
d_call: -
j_call: TRBJ1-1
v_call: TRBV6-8
clone_size: -

cdr3_aa: CASSLWGQGAGNTIYF
cdr3_nt: TGCGCCAGCAGCTTGTGGGGACAGGGGGCAGGAAACACCATATATTTT
d_call: TRBD1
j_call: TRBJ1-3
v_call: TRBV5-1
clone_size: -

cdr3_aa: CASSYARPGGTEAFF
cdr3_nt: TGTGCCAGCAGTTACGCACGACCAGGGGGGACTGAAGCTTTTTTT
d_call: TRBD1
j_call: TRBJ1-1
v_call: TRBV6-8
clone_size: -

cdr3_aa: CASTFQGLETQYF
cdr3_nt: TGTGCCAGCACTTTTCAGGGTTTGGAGACCCAGTACTTC
d_call: -
j_call: TRBJ2-5
v_call: TRBV6-8
clone_size: -

cdr3_aa: CASSYPGVANEKLFF
cdr3_nt: TGTGCCAGCAGTTACCCGGGAGTAGCTAATGAAAAACTGTTTTTT
d_call: -
j_call: TRBJ1-4
v_call: TRBV28
clone_size: -

cdr3_aa: CASSYSGDPQFF
cdr3_nt: TGTGCCAGCAGTTACTCAGGGGACCCACAGTTCTTC
d_call: -
j_call: TRBJ2-1
v_call: TRBV6-8
clone_size: once

cdr3_aa: CASSLTGGSGNTIYF
cdr3_nt: TGCGCCAGCAGCTTGACAGGGGGCTCTGGAAACACCATATATTTT
d_call: TRBD1
j_call: TRBJ1-3
v_call: TRBV5-1
clone_size: -

cdr3_aa: CASSAQRLGVSVDTEAFF
cdr3_nt: TGTGCCAGTAGTGCACAGCGGTTAGGCGTTTCGGTGGACACTGAAGCTTTCTTT
d_call: -
j_call: TRBJ1-1
v_call: TRBV19
clone_size: -

cdr3_aa: CASSESGGDQPQHF
cdr3_nt: TGTGCCAGCTCTGAATCGGGGGGGGATCAGCCCCAGCATTTT
d_call: -
j_call: TRBJ1-5
v_call: TRBV18
clone_size: -

cdr3_aa: CASSIGGTDTQYF
cdr3_nt: TGTGCCAGTAGTATTGGGGGCACAGATACGCAGTATTTT
d_call: -
j_call: TRBJ2-3
v_call: TRBV19
clone_size: -

cdr3_aa: CATPLAAANTGELFF
cdr3_nt: TGTGCCACCCCTCTAGCGGCTGCGAACACCGGGGAGCTGTTTTTT
d_call: TRBD2
j_call: TRBJ2-2
v_call: TRBV6-8
clone_size: -

cdr3_aa: CASKSMQGAVLQGYTF
cdr3_nt: TGTGCCAGCAAATCCATGCAGGGGGCGGTTTTGCAGGGCTACACCTTC
d_call: TRBD1
j_call: TRBJ1-2
v_call: TRBV6-8
clone_size: -

cdr3_aa: CAISATGGSGNTIYF
cdr3_nt: TGTGCCATCAGTGCCACAGGGGGCTCTGGAAACACCATATATTTT
d_call: TRBD1
j_call: TRBJ1-3
v_call: TRBV6-8
clone_size: -

cdr3_aa: CASSPLPWQEDYGYTF
cdr3_nt: TGTGCCAGCTCACCACTTCCGTGGCAGGAGGACTATGGCTACACCTTC
d_call: -
j_call: TRBJ1-2
v_call: TRBV18
clone_size: -

cdr3_aa: CASSGRGQGVDTGELFF
cdr3_nt: TGTGCCAGCAGCGGTAGAGGACAGGGTGTAGACACCGGGGAGCTGTTTTTT
d_call: TRBD1
j_call: TRBJ2-2
v_call: TRBV7-6
clone_size: -

cdr3_aa: CASPAGTNNEQFF
cdr3_nt: TGCGCCAGTCCCGCGGGAACCAACAATGAGCAGTTCTTC
d_call: -
j_call: TRBJ2-1
v_call: TRBV23-1
clone_size: -

cdr3_aa: CASSPLPTGSGNTIYF
cdr3_nt: TGTGCCAGCTCACCATTACCGACAGGCTCTGGAAACACCATATATTTT
d_call: -
j_call: TRBJ1-3
v_call: TRBV18
clone_size: -

cdr3_aa: CASSLGDLAGTDTQYF
cdr3_nt: TGCGCCAGCAGCTTGGGGGACTTAGCGGGGACAGATACGCAGTATTTT
d_call: TRBD2
j_call: TRBJ2-3
v_call: TRBV5-1
clone_size: few

cdr3_aa: CASSPGLYNEQFF
cdr3_nt: TGTGCCAGTAGTCCCGGACTCTACAATGAGCAGTTCTTC
d_call: -
j_call: TRBJ2-1
v_call: TRBV19
clone_size: once

cdr3_aa: CATSRARPGTWNSPLHF
cdr3_nt: TGTGCCACCAGCAGGGCCCGTCCGGGAACGTGGAATTCACCCCTCCACTTT
d_call: -
j_call: TRBJ1-6
v_call: TRBV15
clone_size: -

cdr3_aa: CASSSSGANVLTF
cdr3_nt: TGTGCCAGCAGCTCCTCTGGGGCCAACGTCCTGACTTTC
d_call: -
j_call: TRBJ2-6
v_call: TRBV7-1
clone_size: few

cdr3_aa: CASSPVGLVNTEAFF
cdr3_nt: TGTGCCAGCAGTCCCGTGGGACTTGTGAACACTGAAGCTTTCTTT
d_call: -
j_call: TRBJ1-1
v_call: TRBV6-8
clone_size: few

cdr3_aa: CASSPTATNEKLFF
cdr3_nt: TGTGCCAGCTCACCAACCGCAACTAATGAAAAACTGTTTTTT
d_call: -
j_call: TRBJ1-4
v_call: TRBV18
clone_size: -

cdr3_aa: CASSPGQGLNQPQHF
cdr3_nt: TGTGCCAGCTCACCCGGACAGGGACTTAATCAGCCCCAGCATTTT
d_call: TRBD1
j_call: TRBJ1-5
v_call: TRBV18
clone_size: -

cdr3_aa: CASTQDTSYEQYF
cdr3_nt: TGTGCCAGCACTCAGGACACATCTTACGAGCAGTACTTC
d_call: -
j_call: TRBJ2-7
v_call: TRBV6-8
clone_size: -

cdr3_aa: CASAEGRRETEAFF
cdr3_nt: TGTGCCAGCGCCGAGGGTCGGCGAGAGACTGAAGCTTTCTTT
d_call: -
j_call: TRBJ1-1
v_call: TRBV7-5
clone_size: -

cdr3_aa: CSAVDRRTALSGNTIYF
cdr3_nt: TGCAGCGCTGTCGACAGAAGGACAGCTCTATCTGGAAACACCATATATTTT
d_call: -
j_call: TRBJ1-3
v_call: TRBV29-1
clone_size: -

cdr3_aa: CASSPTIGQLAKNIQYF
cdr3_nt: TGCGCCAGCAGCCCTACAATAGGACAACTAGCCAAAAACATTCAGTACTTC
d_call: -
j_call: TRBJ2-4
v_call: TRBV5-1
clone_size: -

cdr3_aa: CASSLSSGNTGELFF
cdr3_nt: TGTGCCAGCAGCTTAAGTTCTGGGAACACCGGGGAGCTGTTTTTT
d_call: -
j_call: TRBJ2-2
v_call: TRBV11-3
clone_size: -

cdr3_aa: CASSESDLNSPLHF
cdr3_nt: TGCGCCAGCAGTGAGTCCGACCTTAATTCACCCCTCCACTTT
d_call: -
j_call: TRBJ1-6
v_call: TRBV10-2
clone_size: -

cdr3_aa: CASSTGYSNQPQHF
cdr3_nt: TGTGCTAGCTCGACAGGATATAGCAATCAGCCCCAGCATTTT
d_call: -
j_call: TRBJ1-5
v_call: TRBV12-5
clone_size: -

cdr3_aa: CASSPSRPDSNQPQHF
cdr3_nt: TGTGCCAGCAGTCCCTCCCGGCCGGATAGCAATCAGCCCCAGCATTTT
d_call: -
j_call: TRBJ1-5
v_call: TRBV6-8
clone_size: -

cdr3_aa: CASKVGTSANEQFF
cdr3_nt: TGTGCCAGCAAAGTCGGGACTAGCGCCAATGAGCAGTTCTTC
d_call: TRBD2
j_call: TRBJ2-1
v_call: TRBV6-8
clone_size: -

cdr3_aa: CASRARQNSYEQYF
cdr3_nt: TGTGCCAGCAGGGCTAGGCAGAACTCCTACGAGCAGTACTTC
d_call: -
j_call: TRBJ2-7
v_call: TRBV11-3
clone_size: -

cdr3_aa: CASSPTERPQETQYF
cdr3_nt: TGTGCCAGCTCACCGACTGAAAGACCACAAGAGACCCAGTACTTC
d_call: -
j_call: TRBJ2-5
v_call: TRBV18
clone_size: once

cdr3_aa: CASSIGYDQPQHF
cdr3_nt: TGTGCCAGCAGTATCGGGTACGACCAGCCCCAGCATTTT
d_call: -
j_call: TRBJ1-5
v_call: TRBV28
clone_size: -

cdr3_aa: CASSSLVAGAGIEQYF
cdr3_nt: TGTGCCAGCAGTTCCCTCGTCGCAGGCGCGGGGATTGAGCAGTACTTC
d_call: -
j_call: TRBJ2-7
v_call: TRBV6-8
clone_size: -

cdr3_aa: CASSRDRYNEQFF
cdr3_nt: TGTGCCAGCAGTCGTGACAGATACAATGAGCAGTTCTTC
d_call: -
j_call: TRBJ2-1
v_call: TRBV6-8
clone_size: -

cdr3_aa: CASSFTGNQPQHF
cdr3_nt: TGTGCCAGCAGTTTCACAGGAAACCAGCCCCAGCATTTT
d_call: -
j_call: TRBJ1-5
v_call: TRBV7-2
clone_size: -

cdr3_aa: CASGWTTSTGELFF
cdr3_nt: TGCGCCAGCGGATGGACCACGAGCACCGGGGAGCTGTTTTTT
d_call: -
j_call: TRBJ2-2
v_call: TRBV5-1
clone_size: -

cdr3_aa: CASSLAGRGYEQYF
cdr3_nt: TGCGCCAGCAGCTTGGCCGGGAGGGGGTACGAGCAGTACTTC
d_call: TRBD2
j_call: TRBJ2-7
v_call: TRBV5-1
clone_size: -

cdr3_aa: CASSQERTGIHNEQFF
cdr3_nt: TGCGCCAGCAGCCAAGAGCGGACAGGGATACACAATGAGCAGTTCTTC
d_call: TRBD1
j_call: TRBJ2-1
v_call: TRBV23-1
clone_size: -

cdr3_aa: CASSLDWGGTETQYF
cdr3_nt: TGTGCCAGCAGCCTAGACTGGGGGGGAACAGAGACCCAGTACTTC
d_call: TRBD2
j_call: TRBJ2-5
v_call: TRBV11-3
clone_size: -

cdr3_aa: CASSPRYLSSLLYSNQPQHF
cdr3_nt: TGTGCCAGTAGTCCCCGATATTTGTCCTCGCTACTTTATAGCAATCAGCCCCAGCATTTT
d_call: -
j_call: TRBJ1-5
v_call: TRBV19
clone_size: -

cdr3_aa: CASSETSGGDTSSYNEQFF
cdr3_nt: TGTGCCAGTAGTGAGACTAGCGGGGGGGATACTAGCTCCTACAATGAGCAGTTCTTC
d_call: TRBD2
j_call: TRBJ2-1
v_call: TRBV19
clone_size: -

cdr3_aa: CASSLYRGRDTEAFF
cdr3_nt: TGTGCCAGCAGCCTCTACAGGGGGAGGGACACTGAAGCTTTCTTT
d_call: TRBD1
j_call: TRBJ1-1
v_call: TRBV11-3
clone_size: -

cdr3_aa: CASSPLPGTGDSSTDTQYF
cdr3_nt: TGTGCCAGCAGTCCTCTCCCGGGGACAGGAGACTCTAGCACAGATACGCAGTATTTT
d_call: TRBD1
j_call: TRBJ2-3
v_call: TRBV6-8
clone_size: -

cdr3_aa: CASSEGTGGSYEQYF
cdr3_nt: TGCGCCAGCAGTGAGGGGACAGGGGGCTCCTACGAGCAGTACTTC
d_call: TRBD1
j_call: TRBJ2-7
v_call: TRBV10-1
clone_size: -

cdr3_aa: CASSLLAGATDTQYF
cdr3_nt: TGTGCCAGCAGCTTACTAGCGGGGGCCACAGATACGCAGTATTTT
d_call: TRBD2
j_call: TRBJ2-3
v_call: TRBV11-3
clone_size: -

cdr3_aa: CASSIRSGGSYEQYF
cdr3_nt: TGTGCCAGTAGTATAAGAAGCGGGGGTTCCTACGAGCAGTACTTC
d_call: TRBD2
j_call: TRBJ2-7
v_call: TRBV19
clone_size: few

cdr3_aa: CATSRRKESRMLKAGENEKLFF
cdr3_nt: TGTGCCACCAGCAGGCGAAAAGAATCCCGAATGCTGAAAGCGGGGGAGAATGAAAAACTGTTTTTT
d_call: -
j_call: TRBJ1-4
v_call: TRBV15
clone_size: -

cdr3_aa: CASSYTRGPTDTQYF
cdr3_nt: TGTGCCAGCAGTTATACCAGGGGCCCCACAGATACGCAGTATTTT
d_call: -
j_call: TRBJ2-3
v_call: TRBV6-8
clone_size: once